A single sample gave rise to the 3 T cell receptor beta chains below, sequenced in a study of OX40 agonist ivuxolimab in advanced cancers. The library was built by means of the immunoSEQ multiplex PCR assay. The immuneACCESS repertoire file appears here via TCRdb, limited to in-frame rearrangements. These files lack a portion of the clones; in checked studies, under half of the deficit traces to unresolved V genes, and the cause of the others is not known. In all, the sample holds over 70,000 clones, and around nine tenths of those were seen once. Together, the top ten hold about 1.6% of the sample. This specimen consisted of CD4+ or CD8+ T cells sorted from blood, obtained in a trial of the OX40 agonist ivuxolimab. These receptors were collected from an adult with an advanced solid tumor such as melanoma, head and neck, liver or kidney cancer.

The J gene is TRBJ2-2, the V gene TRBV9; either TRBD1 or TRBD2 may supply D (6 bases each). Germline V gene data show CDR1 as SGDLS and CDR2 as YYNGEE. Deletions cut 0 bases from V and 11 bases from J, with 11 bases between. The CDR3 sequence is 13 residues long. CDR3 nucleotides: TGTGCCAGCAGCGTAGGGGGGGCCCGAGAGCTGTTTTTT. It encodes CASSVGGARELFF.

The chain joins TRBV6-1 to TRBJ2-5; D is uncertain. The CDR3 covers 13 residues. V was shortened by 9 bases and J by 4 bases, with 15 bases between the two germline ends. The germline CDR1 and CDR2 sequences are MNHNS and SASEGT. The chain's CDR3 is CASTPGHRETQYF. CDR3 in DNA: TGTGCCAGTACTCCGGGCCATAGAGAGACCCAGTACTTC.

V usage is TRBV21-1 and J usage is TRBJ1-5; TRBD1 is the table's D call and was not checked against the DNA. TRBV21-1 is described as a pseudogene. The CDR3 has 17 amino acids. This CDR3 is CASSKAMTGGSNQPQHF. The CDR3 DNA is TGTGCCAGCAGCAAAGCGATGACAGGGGGAAGCAATCAGCCCCAGCATTTT.